This TCR beta chain was sequenced during a study of CD4+ T cells in melanoma. From germline, CDR1 is SGDLS and CDR2 YYNGEE. V lost 0 bases, J lost 2 bases, and 14 bases lay in between. The CDR3 runs to 16 residues. The protocol was immunoSEQ multiplex PCR, while the TCRdb copy is restricted to in-frame clones and leaves out a portion. Of around 19,000 clones in the sample, more than 65% are singletons; the top ten hold 5.4%. The chain recombines TRBV9 with TRBJ1-1, with D unresolved. The sequenced sample consisted of cells from a culture (not recorded whether cultured in vitro). This receptor was identified in a human donor with melanoma. CDR3 sequence (DNA): TGTGCCAGCAGCGTAGTCGCGGCAGCCTATAACACTGAAGCTTTCTTT. As protein: CASSVVAAAYNTEAFF.